The 5 T cell receptor beta chains below come from one sample, sequenced in a study of PD-1 blockade in classical Hodgkin lymphoma (dated by TCRdb to the early 2020s). The time point label corresponds to: cycle 2 day 1 (C2D1) of nivolumab. All trial patients had relapsed after autologous stem cell transplantation, with cohorts A, B and C differing in prior brentuximab vedotin exposure. The library was prepared using the immunoSEQ multiplex PCR assay. TCRdb took over this immuneACCESS table, retaining in-frame rearrangements with V and J assigned. Such tables are incomplete; in checked studies, under half of the missing clones stem from an unresolved V gene, and the remainder is unexplained. A total of more than 90,000 clones appear in this sample, roughly 81% of them only once. The ten most abundant clones make up approximately 15% of the sample. The specimen comprised peripheral blood mononuclear cells (PBMCs), sampled before the second cycle of nivolumab. The receptors originated from a human donor with classical Hodgkin lymphoma.

The chain uses TRBV5-4 and TRBJ2-2; maybe TRBD1 (6 bases). Germline CDR1 reads SGHNT; CDR2 reads YYREEE (reference sequence). The CDR3 is made up of 13 amino acids. The V end lost 2 bases, the J end lost 6 bases, and 8 bases lay between the germline ends. The CDR3 region has the DNA TGTGCCAGCAGCTTAGGGGGTCCCGGGGAGCTGTTTTTT. It is translated as CASSLGGPGELFF. The full variable domain, completed using reference TRBV5-4 and TRBJ2-2, is ETGVTQSPTHLIKTRGQQVTLRCSSQSGHNTVSWYQQALGQGPQFIFQYYREEENGRGNFPPRFSGLQFPNYSSELNVNALELDDSALYLCASSLGGPGELFFGEGSRLTVL.

This clone was picked up one time. The genes are TRBV5-1 and TRBJ2-7; TRBD2 agrees at 8 bases. The J segment lost 2 bases and the V segment lost 5 bases, leaving 9 bases of the junction unmatched. The CDR3 sequence is 15 residues long. CDR1 SGHRS and CDR2 YFSETQ come from the germline V gene. This CDR3 reads CASRFRGGLTYEQYF. In DNA form, the CDR3 reads TGCGCCAGCAGGTTCCGGGGGGGGCTCACCTACGAGCAGTACTTC.

This clone was seen only once. V and J are TRBV27 and TRBJ2-3; D is unresolved. Germline V gives CDR1 MNHEY, CDR2 SMNVEV (reference sequence). This CDR3 has 13 amino acids. V lost 5 bases, J lost 0 bases, and 6 bases lay in between. This chain's CDR3 is CASSHTSTDTQYF. The CDR3 region has the DNA TGTGCCAGCAGTCACACTAGCACAGATACGCAGTATTTT.

This chain connects TRBV5-1 to TRBJ2-5; TRBD2 matches at 10 bases. The germline gives CDR1 SGHRS, CDR2 YFSETQ. V dropped 4 bases and J dropped 4; count of bases not matched to a gene: 13. This CDR3 has 17 residues. CDR3 protein: CASSPAQAGGPGETQYF. The CDR3 DNA reads TGCGCCAGCAGCCCGGCGCAAGCGGGAGGGCCGGGAGAGACCCAGTACTTC.

The chain has TRBV19 and TRBJ2-1; 8 bases are a match to TRBD1. V dropped 1 base and J dropped 4; count of bases not matched to a gene: 9. In germline, CDR1 is LNHDA, CDR2 SQIVND (reference sequence). The CDR3 runs 17 residues. The CDR3, as DNA: TGTGCCAGTAGTATAGGAACCGGACAGGGCCTTTACAATGAGCAGTTCTTC. It encodes CASSIGTGQGLYNEQFF.